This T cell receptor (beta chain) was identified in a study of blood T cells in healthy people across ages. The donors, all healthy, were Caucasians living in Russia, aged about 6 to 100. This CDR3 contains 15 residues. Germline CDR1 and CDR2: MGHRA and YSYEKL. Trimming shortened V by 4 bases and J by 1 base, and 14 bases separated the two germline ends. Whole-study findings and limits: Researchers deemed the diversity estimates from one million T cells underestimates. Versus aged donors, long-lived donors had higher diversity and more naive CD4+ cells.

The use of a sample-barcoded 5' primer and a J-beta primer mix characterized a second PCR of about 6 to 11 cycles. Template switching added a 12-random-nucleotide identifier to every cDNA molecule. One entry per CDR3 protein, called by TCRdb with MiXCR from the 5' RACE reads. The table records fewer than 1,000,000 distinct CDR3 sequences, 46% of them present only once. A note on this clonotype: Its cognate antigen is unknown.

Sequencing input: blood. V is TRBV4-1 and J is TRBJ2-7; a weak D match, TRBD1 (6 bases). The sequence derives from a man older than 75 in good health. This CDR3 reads CASSPSLDSSYEQYF. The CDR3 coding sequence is TGCGCCAGCAGCCCCTCCTTGGACAGTTCCTACGAGCAGTACTTC.